The present T cell receptor (beta chain) was sequenced within a study of CD8 T cells in ankylosing spondylitis. General observations from the study: For ankylosing spondylitis blood, a TCR beta motif of 7 or 8 highly homologous variants appeared characteristic.

TCRdb recomputed calls from the 5' RACE reads with MiXCR, one row per CDR3 protein. The repertoire holds hundreds of thousands of distinct CDR3 sequences, with 25% to 30% as singletons. This CDR3 is 14 amino acids long. V trimming: 6 bases; J trimming: 2 bases; junction bases outside the gene matches: 6. Concerning this clonotype: The antigen remains undetermined.

This chain links TRBV12-3 or TRBV12-4 with TRBJ2-7, with TRBD1 matching over 8 bases. The sequenced material came from blood, either unsorted or a sorted T cell fraction (not recorded which). The origin of this receptor is a male donor with ankylosing spondylitis. The CDR3 nucleotides are TGTGCCAGCAGCCCATCAGGGGGCCCCTACGAGCAGTACTTC. Protein product: CASSPSGGPYEQYF.